This T cell receptor (beta chain) appears in the sequencing data of a study of blood T cell repertoires in COVID-19. Across the study: Samples came from the United States, Italy and Spain, spanning acute and convalescent COVID-19. PBMCs, B-cell-depleted T cells, or T cells provided the cDNA or gDNA that made up the material.

Per germline, CDR1 MNHEY and CDR2 SVGAGI. V lost 3 bases, J lost 5 bases, and 8 bases lay in between. CDR3 length equals 13 residues. This clone was picked up one time. In the original analysis: Researchers report that nucleated cell counts were estimated from reference gene primer amplification. The method was immunoSEQ multiplex PCR; TCRdb's version includes in-frame clones alone and lacks a portion of them. V, J and clone size are those of that table, while D and trimming were read from the DNA. The data hold under 95,000 clones, with 70% to 90% observed a single time. This TCR was recovered from a human donor with acute or convalescent COVID-19. The donor label of this sample is uncertain. The specimen sequenced was peripheral blood. The rearrangement links TRBV6-5 to TRBJ1-5, with unresolved D. DNA for the CDR3: TGTGCCAGCAGTTATACCGGGGATCAGCCCCAGCATTTT. It is translated as CASSYTGDQPQHF.